This T cell receptor (beta chain) stems from a study of PD-1 blockade in mismatch repair-deficient tumors. TCRdb keeps only in-frame clones here, not all; method: immunoSEQ multiplex PCR. The sample carries 77,000 or so clones, 65% to 85% recorded once. A few counts support this clone. This CDR3 comprises 15 residues. With 0 bases removed from V and 6 bases from J, the gap between germline ends came to 16 bases. CDR1 and CDR2 from the germline V gene are SGHRS and YFSETQ. The clonotype originates from an adult with mismatch repair-deficient cancer. Sample: peripheral blood, taken 44 weeks after starting pembrolizumab. This chain connects TRBV5-1 to TRBJ2-7, with D hard to call. The CDR3 spells CASSLGSRPSGEQYF. As DNA, the CDR3 is TGCGCCAGCAGCTTGGGATCCAGACCCTCGGGCGAGCAGTACTTC.